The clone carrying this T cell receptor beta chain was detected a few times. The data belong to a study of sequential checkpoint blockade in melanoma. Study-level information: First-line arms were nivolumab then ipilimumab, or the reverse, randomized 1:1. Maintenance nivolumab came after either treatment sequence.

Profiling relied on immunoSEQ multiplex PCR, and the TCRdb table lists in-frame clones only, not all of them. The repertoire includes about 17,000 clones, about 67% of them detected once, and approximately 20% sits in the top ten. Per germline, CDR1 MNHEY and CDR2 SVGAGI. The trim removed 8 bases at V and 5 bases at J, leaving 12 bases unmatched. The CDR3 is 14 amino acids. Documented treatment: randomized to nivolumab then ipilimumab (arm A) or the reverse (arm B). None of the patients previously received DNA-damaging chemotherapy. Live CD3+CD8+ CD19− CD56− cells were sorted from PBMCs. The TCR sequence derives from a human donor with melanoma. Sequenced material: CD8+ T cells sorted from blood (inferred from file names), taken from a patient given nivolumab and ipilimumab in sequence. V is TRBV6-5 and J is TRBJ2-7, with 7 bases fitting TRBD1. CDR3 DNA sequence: TGTGCCAGCCAGGGGGACAGCGTTTCGGACGAGCAGTACGTC. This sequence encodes CASQGDSVSDEQYV.